A selection of T cell receptor beta chains follows, all from one sample in a study of OX40 agonist ivuxolimab in advanced cancers. The data were produced by immunoSEQ multiplex PCR, yet TCRdb's version contains in-frame clones alone and is incomplete. This sample carries approximately 40,000 clones, about 80% of them seen once, and the ten largest clones take about 8%. The sequencing here drew on CD4+ or CD8+ T cells sorted from blood, taken in a trial of the OX40 agonist ivuxolimab. Receptor source: an adult with an advanced solid tumor such as melanoma, head and neck, liver or kidney cancer. CDR3s include the opening cysteine and the closing phenylalanine or tryptophan. The D gene is left open where the match is weak. The size entry is marked missing in some rows and otherwise reads once, few, many or a size class.

>.|TRBV5-1|.|TRBJ2-5
CASSLGGQPGETQYF
TGCGCCAGCAGCCTGGGGGGACAGCCCGGGGAGACCCAGTACTTC
>.|TRBV9|.|TRBJ2-7
CASSVGGSGNEQYF
TGTGCCAGCAGCGTAGGTGGGAGTGGCAACGAGCAGTACTTC
>.|TRBV2|TRBD2|TRBJ2-5
CASSGLAGVKTQYF
TGTGCCAGCAGTGGACTAGCGGGAGTCAAGACCCAGTACTTC
>.|TRBV29-1|TRBD1|TRBJ2-2
CSASSGTGMGVTGELFF
TGCAGCGCGTCATCGGGGACAGGGATGGGGGTGACCGGGGAGCTGTTTTTT
>few|TRBV7-8|.|TRBJ1-1
CASIKGQTNAEAFF
TGTGCCAGCATAAAAGGGCAGACCAACGCTGAAGCTTTCTTT
>.|TRBV5-4|TRBD1|TRBJ2-7
CASSQDREAAAYEQYF
TGTGCCAGCAGCCAGGACAGGGAGGCCGCCGCCTACGAGCAGTACTTC
>large|TRBV30|TRBD1|TRBJ1-2
CACIGQGTNYGYTF
TGTGCCTGCATTGGACAGGGGACCAACTATGGCTACACCTTC
>.|TRBV5-4|.|TRBJ2-5
CASSAIWDNQETQYF
TGTGCCAGCAGCGCCATATGGGACAACCAAGAGACCCAGTACTTC
>.|TRBV19|.|TRBJ1-1
CASSKTASPEAFF
TGTGCCAGTAGCAAAACCGCCAGTCCTGAAGCTTTCTTT
>.|TRBV2|.|TRBJ2-7
CASSPLAYEQYF
TGTGCCAGCAGTCCCCTAGCCTACGAGCAGTACTTC
>.|TRBV7-2|TRBD2|TRBJ2-3
CASSVRLAQSTDTQYF
TGTGCCAGCAGCGTGAGACTAGCACAAAGCACAGATACGCAGTATTTT
>.|TRBV6-1|.|TRBJ2-7
CAADGRGLYEQYF
TGTGCCGCCGATGGGCGGGGGCTCTACGAGCAGTACTTC
>.|TRBV7-9|.|TRBJ1-6
CASSPFGGKNSPLHF
TGTGCCAGCAGCCCCTTTGGGGGAAAGAATTCACCCCTCCACTTT
>.|TRBV4-1|.|TRBJ2-7
CASSPAGLGDEQYF
TGCGCCAGCAGCCCCGCGGGACTTGGGGACGAGCAGTACTTC
>.|TRBV11-2|.|TRBJ1-2
CASSPRGVGGYTF
TGTGCCAGCAGCCCGCGGGGAGTTGGGGGCTACACCTTC
>.|TRBV11-2|TRBD1|TRBJ1-1
CASSYSGTGGSGAEAFF
TGTGCCAGCAGCTACTCCGGGACAGGGGGTTCAGGCGCTGAAGCTTTCTTT
>.|TRBV11-3|.|TRBJ2-2
CASSGVAGSTGELFF
TGTGCCAGCAGCGGAGTTGCGGGAAGCACCGGGGAGCTGTTTTTT
>.|TRBV6-5|.|TRBJ1-2
CASSYGGTALYGYTF
TGTGCCAGCAGTTACGGTGGGACGGCCCTCTATGGCTACACCTTC
>.|TRBV15|.|TRBJ2-1
CATSRAGGRYNEQFF
TGTGCCACCAGCAGAGCGGGTGGGAGATACAATGAGCAGTTCTTC
>.|TRBV5-4|.|TRBJ2-1
CASCVWGRDEQFF
TGTGCCAGCTGTGTCTGGGGCCGGGATGAGCAGTTCTTC
>.|TRBV6-6|TRBD1|TRBJ1-3
CASTPGQSLNTIYF
TGTGCCAGCACCCCGGGACAGAGCTTAAACACCATATATTTT
>once|TRBV30|.|TRBJ1-2
CAWSVPGLTNYGYTF
TGTGCCTGGAGTGTTCCAGGGTTGACTAACTATGGCTACACCTTC
>.|TRBV11-2|.|TRBJ1-1
CASNHQAGNTEAFF
TGTGCCAGCAACCATCAGGCGGGGAACACTGAAGCTTTCTTT
>.|TRBV6-6|.|TRBJ1-1
CASSPPGDTEAFF
TGTGCCAGCAGCCCCCCGGGGGACACTGAAGCTTTCTTT
>.|TRBV4-2|.|TRBJ2-5
CASSQDKARGGETQYF
TGTGCCAGCAGCCAAGATAAGGCCAGGGGAGGGGAGACCCAGTACTTC
>.|TRBV2|.|TRBJ2-5
CASSGVFGQETQYF
TGTGCCAGCAGTGGGGTCTTCGGACAAGAGACCCAGTACTTC
>few|TRBV28|TRBD2|TRBJ2-3
CASSPFTGGPTDTQYF
TGTGCCAGCAGCCCCTTTACGGGAGGGCCCACAGATACGCAGTATTTT
>.|TRBV6-5|.|TRBJ1-5
CASSSLAGDNQPQHF
TGTGCCAGCAGTTCCCTTGCGGGGGACAATCAGCCCCAGCATTTT
>.|TRBV2|.|TRBJ2-3
CASNRGPSTDTQYF
TGTGCCAGCAACCGGGGCCCGAGCACAGATACGCAGTATTTT
>.|TRBV9|TRBD2|TRBJ2-4
CASSVGGLAGSIQYF
TGTGCCAGCAGCGTAGGGGGACTAGCGGGAAGCATTCAGTACTTC
>once|TRBV7-2|TRBD2|TRBJ2-5
CASTPTSGETQYF
TGTGCCAGCACCCCGACTAGCGGAGAGACCCAGTACTTC
>once|TRBV19|.|TRBJ1-1
CASSIQRNTEAFF
TGTGCCAGTAGTATTCAGAGGAACACTGAAGCTTTCTTT
>.|TRBV30|.|TRBJ2-3
CAWRSAGSTDTQYF
TGTGCCTGGAGGTCGGCGGGGAGCACAGATACGCAGTATTTT
>.|TRBV7-2|TRBD1|TRBJ1-2
CASSRDSSVATF
TGTGCCAGCAGCCGGGACAGTTCGGTGGCCACCTTC
>.|TRBV13|TRBD2|TRBJ2-7
CASSLGPTSGGSYEQYF
TGTGCCAGCAGCTTAGGCCCGACTAGCGGGGGATCCTACGAGCAGTACTTC
>.|TRBV6-5|TRBD1|TRBJ2-7
CASSPGTGLSYEQYF
TGTGCCAGCAGTCCCGGGACAGGGTTGAGCTACGAGCAGTACTTC
>.|TRBV7-9|TRBD2|TRBJ2-4
CASSSTLAGASIQYF
TGTGCCAGCAGCTCAACTCTAGCGGGAGCGTCGATTCAGTACTTC
>.|TRBV19|.|TRBJ1-1
CASSPVPGFGTEAFF
TGTGCCAGTAGTCCCGTCCCAGGGTTTGGCACTGAAGCTTTCTTT
>.|TRBV2|TRBD1|TRBJ2-2
CASRAGGAPGELFF
TGTGCCAGCAGGGCAGGGGGTGCCCCCGGGGAGCTGTTTTTT
>.|TRBV4-3|TRBD1|TRBJ1-4
CASSQGQGRGDEKLFF
TGCGCCAGCAGCCAAGGACAGGGAAGGGGAGACGAAAAACTGTTTTTT
>few|TRBV7-2|TRBD1|TRBJ2-7
CASSPPRDRGREQYF
TGTGCCAGCAGCCCTCCCCGGGACAGGGGGCGCGAGCAGTACTTC
>.|TRBV7-6|.|TRBJ1-5
CASSLDRWQPQHF
TGTGCCAGCAGCTTAGACAGGTGGCAGCCCCAGCATTTT
>.|TRBV19|.|TRBJ1-5
CASSGTHQPQHF
TGTGCCAGTAGTGGGACCCATCAGCCCCAGCATTTT
>.|TRBV19|TRBD1|TRBJ2-1
CASSSSSGTGYNEQFF
TGTGCCAGTAGTTCTTCCTCCGGGACAGGGTACAATGAGCAGTTCTTC
>.|TRBV6-1|.|TRBJ2-5
CASSEQSGPFQETQYF
TGTGCCAGCAGTGAACAAAGCGGGCCATTCCAAGAGACCCAGTACTTC
>.|TRBV11-2|TRBD2|TRBJ2-7
CASSYGTSGRAVQYF
TGTGCCAGCAGCTACGGGACTAGCGGGAGGGCTGTGCAGTACTTC
>once|TRBV5-4|TRBD1|TRBJ1-2
CASSLQGLGDYGYTF
TGTGCCAGCAGCCTACAGGGGCTGGGGGACTATGGCTACACCTTC
>once|TRBV6-1|.|TRBJ1-1
CASIIQNTEAFF
TGTGCCAGCATAATCCAGAACACTGAAGCTTTCTTT
>.|TRBV4-1|.|TRBJ2-3
CASSQAGGVPDTQYF
TGCGCCAGCAGCCAAGCCGGCGGGGTCCCGGATACGCAGTATTTT
>.|TRBV27|TRBD1|TRBJ2-3
CASRTGQDYGTQYF
TGTGCCAGCAGGACGGGACAGGACTACGGTACGCAGTATTTT
>.|TRBV6-5|.|TRBJ2-7
CASSFWVLRGHHEQYF
TGTGCCAGCAGTTTTTGGGTCCTTCGCGGCCACCACGAGCAGTACTTC
>few|TRBV12-5|.|TRBJ2-1
CASGLVLGAEQFF
TGTGCTAGTGGTTTGGTACTGGGGGCTGAGCAGTTCTTC
>.|TRBV4-1|.|TRBJ1-2
CASSQGPYGGNYGYTF
TGCGCCAGCAGCCAGGGCCCCTATGGTGGGAACTATGGCTACACCTTC
>.|TRBV6-4|TRBD2|TRBJ2-1
CASSILAGVANEQFF
TGTGCCAGCAGCATACTAGCGGGAGTCGCCAATGAGCAGTTCTTC
>.|TRBV7-2|.|TRBJ2-7
CASSASGSHEQYF
TGTGCCAGCAGCGCCTCAGGGTCCCACGAGCAGTACTTC
>.|TRBV7-2|TRBD1|TRBJ1-5
CASSRGQGFQPQHF
TGTGCCAGCAGCCGTGGACAGGGGTTCCAGCCCCAGCATTTT